This T cell receptor beta chain was identified in a study of cytotoxic CD8 clonotypes in ibrutinib-treated CLL. Study results and limitations: Sampling time points were not equivalent between sustained-remission and progressing patients.

Genomic DNA for TCR beta libraries, approximately 2.1 micrograms, came from cryopreserved PBMCs. Target depth was 1 in 200,000 to 1 in 1 million T cells, about 10x per clonotype. Assay: immunoSEQ multiplex PCR; the TCRdb copy retains only in-frame clones and omits some. The sample has about 180,000 clones; around 80% are singletons. Of note for this clone: Its cognate antigen is unknown.

This receptor was identified in a human donor with chronic lymphocytic leukemia. Sequencing used PBMCs, obtained after 24 months of ibrutinib treatment.

CDR3 amino acids: CASSDWRTIYGYTF. As DNA, the CDR3 is TGCGCCAGCAGTGATTGGCGGACGATCTATGGCTACACCTTC. J is TRBJ1-2 and V is TRBV10-1; D is ambiguous. Trimming pared 3 bases from V and 4 bases from J, leaving 12 bases between. Germline lookup yields CDR1 WNHNN and CDR2 SYGVQD (reference sequence). This CDR3 is 14 amino acids long.